Presented here are 7 T cell receptor beta chains from one specimen sequenced in a study of blood T cell repertoires in COVID-19. This table comes from immunoSEQ multiplex PCR, and its TCRdb copy is limited to in-frame clones, with some not included. The table records nearly 350,000 clones, about 88% of them present only once. Sequencing was performed on peripheral blood. Receptors originate from a woman in her 70s with COVID-19, enrolled during active disease.

The chain has TRBV9 and TRBJ1-3, with a tentative D call TRBD1 (6 bases). CDR1 is SGDLS and CDR2 is YYNGEE in the germline V gene. V lost 7 bases, J lost 0 bases, and 14 bases lay in between. There are 15 residues in the CDR3. CDR3 sequence (DNA): TGTGCCAGCGGGGGGGGCTCCCTCTCTGGAAACACCATATATTTT. As protein: CASGGGSLSGNTIYF. Full variable domain (rest looked up from reference TRBV9 and TRBJ1-3): DSGVTQTPKHLITATGQRVTLRCSPRSGDLSVYWYQQSLDQGLQFLIQYYNGEERAKGNILERFSAQQFPDLHSELNLSSLELGDSALYFCASGGGSLSGNTIYFGEGSWLTVV.

The chain is built from TRBV2 and TRBJ2-5, with a weak D call TRBD2 (6 bases). The germline V gene encodes CDR1 SNHLY and CDR2 FYNNEI. Trimming shortened V by 8 bases and J by 4 bases, and 17 bases separated the two germline ends. The CDR3 spans 14 residues. CDR3 sequence (DNA): TGTGCCAGCGGTCTATTTAAGGGAGGAGAGACCCAGTACTTC. Protein: CASGLFKGGETQYF.

The CDR3 spells CASSYRGRTEAFF. In nucleotides, the CDR3 is TGTGCCAGCAGTTACAGGGGGCGCACTGAAGCTTTCTTT. The V call is TRBV7-2, the J call TRBJ1-1; 9 positions match TRBD1. Germline lookup yields CDR1 SGHTA and CDR2 FQGNSA. The CDR3 is 13 residues long. V was pared by 6 bases and J by 4 bases, with 3 bases of the junction left unmatched.

This clone was detected only once. CDR3 loop: CASSQDRASTNSYTF. CDR3 sequence (DNA): TGTGCCAGCAGCCAAGATAGAGCGTCAACGAATAGCTACACCTTC. The V gene is TRBV14, the J gene TRBJ1-2; no clear D gene. The CDR3 has 15 amino acids. Germline V lookup: CDR1 SGHDN, CDR2 FVKESK. The V gene lost 0 bases and the J gene lost 9 bases, with 17 bases spanning the gap.

The J gene is TRBJ1-2, the V gene TRBV4-1, with a possible D match to TRBD1 (5 bases). The CDR3 is 16 residues long. V shed 0 bases and J shed 3 bases, with 14 bases lying between them. Germline-derived CDR1 and CDR2 are MGHRA and YSYEKL. The CDR3 DNA is TGCGCCAGCAGCCAAGAGCCCTCGGGCAGGGACTATGGCTACACCTTC. Translation: CASSQEPSGRDYGYTF.

This clone has just one count. CDR3 amino acids: CASSPQQGRANTEAFF. CDR3 coding DNA: TGTGCCAGCAGCCCGCAGCAGGGGAGGGCGAACACTGAAGCTTTCTTT. This chain joins TRBV11-2 and TRBJ1-1; TRBD1 might be the D (6 bases). Germline V lookup: CDR1 SGHAT, CDR2 FQNNGV. V lost 5 bases and J lost 1, with 17 bases in between. The CDR3 totals 16 residues.

The rearrangement joins TRBV28 to TRBJ2-7, with 9 positions matching TRBD1. Germline CDR1 and CDR2: MDHEN and SYDVKM. The CDR3 totals 14 residues. V trimming: 0 bases; J trimming: 7 bases; junction bases outside the gene matches: 4. This CDR3 is CASSLWGQGLEQYF. The CDR3 DNA reads as TGTGCCAGCAGTTTATGGGGACAGGGTCTAGAGCAGTACTTC.